Shown below are 13 T cell receptor beta chains from a single sample sequenced in a study of cytomegalovirus exposure and HLA in healthy donors (dated 2017 in TCRdb). The library was built by means of the immunoSEQ multiplex PCR assay. The multiplex PCR relied on a mix of 60 forward primers for TCR Vbeta segments and 13 reverse primers for TCR Jbeta segments. Held by TCRdb, this immuneACCESS table contains in-frame sequences only and omits some clones. Under half of the omission traces to an unresolved V gene where checked; the cause of the rest is unknown. This sample holds roughly 77,000 clones; roughly 69% were observed only once. Clones ranked in the top ten supply under 7.5% of the sample. Specimen: PBMCs. The origin of the receptors is a woman in her 50s in good health and CMV-seropositive.

The rearrangement joins TRBV27 to TRBJ1-1; D possibly corresponds to TRBD1 (5 bases). The germline CDR1 and CDR2 sequences are MNHEY and SMNVEV (reference sequence). The CDR3 length is 14 residues. Trimming pared 2 bases from V and 0 bases from J, leaving 7 bases between. The CDR3 loop is CASSLGHLNTEAFF. The CDR3 DNA sequence: TGTGCCAGCAGTTTAGGACACCTGAACACTGAAGCTTTCTTT.

V usage is TRBV9 and J usage is TRBJ2-5; 9 positions match TRBD1. Germline CDR1 and CDR2: SGDLS and YYNGEE. The CDR3 has 16 residues. The V and J ends lost 3 bases and 4 bases, in that order; junction bases with no gene match: 10. The CDR3 spells CASSALDRGVGETQYF. The CDR3 DNA follows: TGTGCCAGCAGCGCCCTGGACAGGGGCGTGGGAGAGACCCAGTACTTC.

The V call is TRBV14, the J call TRBJ2-1; TRBD1 matches 7 bases. The CDR3 loop spans 13 amino acids. V shed 0 bases, J shed 8 bases, and the junction held 1 base outside the gene matches. The germline CDR1 and CDR2 sequences are SGHDN and FVKESK. The CDR3 spells CASSQEGGDEQFF. For the CDR3, the DNA is TGTGCCAGCAGCCAAGAAGGGGGCGATGAGCAGTTCTTC.

A few counts support this clone. This sequence joins TRBV6-5 and TRBJ1-2; the match to TRBD1 covers 8 bases. The germline gives CDR1 MNHEY, CDR2 SVGAGI. This CDR3 contains 13 residues. J lost 4 bases, V lost 6 bases, and 4 bases had no gene match. This CDR3 is CASSRTGRYGYTF. DNA of the CDR3: TGTGCCAGCAGCCGGACAGGGCGCTATGGCTACACCTTC.

The chain recombines TRBV19 with TRBJ1-5; D gene ambiguous. In germline, CDR1 is LNHDA, CDR2 SQIVND (reference sequence). V was trimmed by 2 bases and J by 6 bases, leaving 8 bases between them. This CDR3 is built from 13 residues. This chain's CDR3 is CASSIPSGQPQHF. DNA of the CDR3: TGTGCCAGTAGTATACCCTCCGGTCAGCCCCAGCATTTT.

Written as DNA, the CDR3 is TGTGCCAGCAGTCGGTCCGGGGGGGCCGACACCGGGGAGCTGTTTTTT. This translates into CASSRSGGADTGELFF. The V gene is TRBV5-4, the J gene TRBJ2-2; TRBD2 matches at 8 bases. Germline V gene data show CDR1 as SGHNT and CDR2 as YYREEE (reference sequence). The CDR3 spans 16 residues. After removal of 5 bases from V and 3 bases from J, the junction contained 9 bases not matched to a gene.

The chain is built from TRBV27 and TRBJ2-7; D might be TRBD2 (5 bases). This CDR3 has 16 amino acids. CDR1 is MNHEY, CDR2 SMNVEV, per germline (reference sequence). This CDR3 reads CASSLRRSSPAWERYV. In DNA, the CDR3 is TGTGCCAGCAGTTTACGAAGGTCTTCACCGGCGTGGGAGCGGTACGTC.

This rearrangement joins TRBV6-1 to TRBJ1-1, with D unresolved. In germline, CDR1 is MNHNS, CDR2 SASEGT. Trimming pared 6 bases from V and 3 bases from J, leaving 14 bases between. The CDR3 is made up of 14 amino acids. The CDR3 bases are TGTGCCAGCAGGCCACAGAAATTTGACACTGAAGCTTTCTTT. Its protein is CASRPQKFDTEAFF.

The V gene is TRBV6-5, the J gene TRBJ1-2; D gene ambiguous. Germline CDR1 MNHEY, CDR2 SVGAGI. The CDR3 has 12 residues. With 2 bases removed from V and 8 bases from J, the gap between germline ends came to 9 bases. CDR3 bases: TGTGCCAGCAGTTACGATTGGAGAGGCTACACCTTC. This encodes CASSYDWRGYTF.

The CDR3 loop reads CASSLGQGIGYGYTF. The CDR3 DNA follows: TGTGCCAGCAGCTTGGGACAGGGGATTGGCTATGGCTACACCTTC. This chain connects TRBV5-5 to TRBJ1-2; TRBD1 matches at 8 bases. The CDR3 is made up of 15 amino acids. With 0 bases clipped from V and 4 bases from J, the junction kept 5 bases outside the gene matches. CDR1 and CDR2 (germline): SGHKS, YYEKEE (reference sequence).

The chain has TRBV23-1 and TRBJ2-7; D is perhaps TRBD1 or TRBD2 (5 bases each). TRBV23-1 is an ORF, and what it does is uncertain. The CDR3 runs 13 residues. With 2 bases removed from V and 6 bases from J, the gap between germline ends came to 11 bases. CDR3 sequence: CASSQGVGGEQYV. DNA for the CDR3: TGCGCCAGCAGTCAAGGAGTTGGGGGCGAGCAGTACGTC.

The rearrangement links TRBV28 to TRBJ2-7, with TRBD1 matching over 9 bases. The V segment lost 2 bases and the J segment 6 bases; nucleotides outside the gene matches: 2. Germline V gene lookup returns CDR1 MDHEN and CDR2 SYDVKM. The CDR3 sequence is 13 residues long. The CDR3 loop is CASSLMTGGEQYV. In DNA form, the CDR3 reads TGTGCCAGCAGTTTAATGACAGGGGGCGAGCAGTACGTC.

V is TRBV5-4 and J is TRBJ2-7, with D possibly TRBD1 on 6 matching bases. Trimming cost V 4 bases and J 4 bases, with 12 bases left between them. The CDR3 totals 13 residues. Germline V gene lookup returns CDR1 SGHNT and CDR2 YYREEE (reference sequence). CDR3 in DNA: TGTGCCAGCAGCCCGGACAGCTTGTACGAGCAGTACTTC. It translates to CASSPDSLYEQYF.